Below, 22 T cell receptor beta chains from the same sample are listed, as sequenced in a study of T cells expressing NK-cell markers. From the 5' RACE reads, TCRdb lists one entry per CDR3 protein and no DNA. This repertoire includes 550,000 to 600,000 distinct CDR3 sequences. Sample: blood T cells: a sorted CD56 or NKG2C T cell subset, CD4+ or CD8+ T cells, or bulk PBMC T cells (not recorded which). The receptors here all came from a man between 18 and 29 years old in good health.

The chain recombines TRBV29-1 with TRBJ1-1; without DNA, the TCRdb call of TRBD1 cannot be checked. Germline CDR1 reads SQVTM; CDR2 reads ANQGSEA. The CDR3 length is 13 residues. CDR3 region: CSVQGQGVTEAFF.

This chain joins TRBV6-1 and TRBJ2-1; TCRdb's D call, TRBD1, is unchecked because there is no DNA. This CDR3 contains 15 residues. Germline CDR1 and CDR2: MNHNS and SASEGT. CDR3 protein: CASSEYFPPLNEQFF.

The J gene is TRBJ2-6, the V gene TRBV2; TCRdb reports TRBD1, a call that lacks DNA to check it against. This CDR3 is built from 18 residues. Germline lookup yields CDR1 SNHLY and CDR2 FYNNEI. The CDR3 is CASIRQGVPFSGANVLTF.

CDR3 amino acids: CASSLTGTPSYETQYF. V and J are TRBV7-2 and TRBJ2-5; the D gene TCRdb calls, TRBD1, cannot be checked with no DNA. Germline CDR1 and CDR2: SGHTA and FQGNSA. This CDR3 is 16 amino acids long.

The rearrangement uses TRBV12-3 or TRBV12-4 and TRBJ2-1; as DNA is missing, the TRBD2 call by TCRdb cannot be tested. CDR3 length: 18 residues. The CDR3 protein is CASTGPPRLAGAVNEQFF.

J is TRBJ2-1 and V is TRBV7-2. The CDR3 has 11 amino acids. Germline assignment: CDR1 SGHTA and CDR2 FQGNSA. CDR3 region: CASSSTGEQFF.

This chain joins TRBV29-1 and TRBJ2-3; TCRdb outputs TRBD2, but without DNA this stays unchecked. Germline values: CDR1 SQVTM, CDR2 ANQGSEA. CDR3 length: 14 residues. CDR3 sequence: CSVGSGINTDTQYF.

The CDR3: CSVTFFSGTYEQYF. The chain couples TRBV29-1 to TRBJ2-7; TCRdb returns TRBD2, unconfirmable since there is no DNA. This CDR3 has 14 residues. Germline V CDR1 and CDR2: SQVTM, ANQGSEA.

The J gene is TRBJ1-2, the V gene TRBV12-3 or TRBV12-4; TCRdb calls TRBD1, which cannot be checked without DNA. The CDR3 totals 14 residues. The CDR3 spells CASRKGDGGYGYTF.

The chain links TRBV5-6 to TRBJ2-7; TCRdb selects TRBD2, and the lack of DNA leaves this call unchecked. This CDR3 is 14 amino acids long. The V gene's germline CDR1 is SGHDT and CDR2 YYEEEE. CDR3 loop: CASSRTRKSGEQYF.

The J gene is TRBJ2-6, the V gene TRBV20-1; the D gene TCRdb calls, TRBD2, cannot be checked with no DNA. Germline V gene sequence: CDR1 DFQATT, CDR2 SNEGSKA (reference sequence). CDR3 length: 17 amino acids. CDR3 sequence: CSARENRLPGGANVLTF.

The V call is TRBV24-1, the J call TRBJ2-1; the TCRdb D gene call, TRBD2, has no DNA to confirm it. Germline CDR1 reads KGHDR; CDR2 reads SFDVKD. The CDR3 is 16 residues long. The CDR3 sequence is CATSDFAGLGYNEQFF.

The J gene is TRBJ2-3, the V gene TRBV5-1. Germline CDR1 and CDR2: SGHRS and YFSETQ. The CDR3 runs to 14 residues. This chain's CDR3 is CASSLGRKTDTQYF.

The rearrangement uses TRBV20-1 and TRBJ2-7. This CDR3 is 14 amino acids long. Germline-derived CDR1 and CDR2 are DFQATT and SNEGSKA (reference sequence). CDR3 sequence: CSARIGIRGYEQYF.

The chain couples TRBV4-3 to TRBJ2-1; TCRdb's D call of TRBD2 is untestable without DNA. This CDR3 is built from 17 residues. Germline CDR1 is LGHNA and CDR2 is YSLEER. The chain's CDR3 is CASSQQRISGGNNEQFF.

The genes are TRBV12-3 or TRBV12-4 and TRBJ2-3; the TRBD2 assignment by TCRdb is unverifiable without DNA. This CDR3 comprises 13 residues. This CDR3 is CASRAGMTDTQYF.

V usage is TRBV5-1 and J usage is TRBJ1-4. The CDR3 is made up of 13 amino acids. Germline V gene sequence: CDR1 SGHRS, CDR2 YFSETQ. This CDR3 reads CASSFSGNEKLFF. Full variable domain (outside the CDR3, taken from reference TRBV5-1 and TRBJ1-4): KAGVTQTPRYLIKTRGQQVTLSCSPISGHRSVSWYQQTPGQGLQFLFEYFSETQRNKGNFPGRFSGRQFSNSRSEMNVSTLELGDSALYLCASSFSGNEKLFFGSGTQLSVL.

This rearrangement joins TRBV12-3 or TRBV12-4 to TRBJ1-3. The CDR3 contains 14 residues. The CDR3 loop reads CASSKPVAGNTIYF.

This chain connects TRBV7-2 to TRBJ2-7; TCRdb lists TRBD2, though no DNA is available to test this call. Germline V lookup: CDR1 SGHTA, CDR2 FQGNSA. The CDR3 is 16 amino acids. CDR3 protein: CASSAAPGTSGLEQYF.

The J gene is TRBJ2-3, the V gene TRBV28; there is no DNA to check the TCRdb D call of TRBD2. The CDR3 runs to 13 residues. From germline, CDR1 is MDHEN and CDR2 SYDVKM. The CDR3 sequence: CASQRERPDTQYF.

This rearrangement joins TRBV20-1 to TRBJ1-2. In germline, CDR1 is DFQATT, CDR2 SNEGSKA (reference sequence). The CDR3 has 15 residues. CDR3 sequence reads: CSATLGDSGLYGYTF.

The V gene is TRBV4-1, the J gene TRBJ2-5. The CDR3 contains 13 residues. Germline CDR1 MGHRA, CDR2 YSYEKL. The CDR3 spells CASSHISKETQYF.